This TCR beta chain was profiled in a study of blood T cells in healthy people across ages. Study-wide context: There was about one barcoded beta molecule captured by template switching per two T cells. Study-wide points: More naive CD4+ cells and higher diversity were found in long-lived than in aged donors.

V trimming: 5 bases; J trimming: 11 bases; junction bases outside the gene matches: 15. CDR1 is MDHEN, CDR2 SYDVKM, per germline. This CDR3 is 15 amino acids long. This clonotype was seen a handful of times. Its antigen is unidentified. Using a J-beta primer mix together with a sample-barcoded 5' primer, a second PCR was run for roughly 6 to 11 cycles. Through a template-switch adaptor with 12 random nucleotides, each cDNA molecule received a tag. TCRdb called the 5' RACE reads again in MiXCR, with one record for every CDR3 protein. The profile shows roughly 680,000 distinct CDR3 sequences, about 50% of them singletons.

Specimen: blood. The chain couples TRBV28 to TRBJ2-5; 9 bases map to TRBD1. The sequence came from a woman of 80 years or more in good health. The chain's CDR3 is CASSIRDRVGNEQYF. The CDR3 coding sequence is TGTGCCAGCAGTATCCGGGACAGGGTGGGGAATGAGCAGTACTTC.